One sample yielded the 4 T cell receptor beta chains listed below, sequenced in a study of blood T cell repertoires in COVID-19. Clones were sequenced by immunoSEQ multiplex PCR, and TCRdb holds only the in-frame ones, with some missing. Of hundreds of thousands of clones in the sample, about 82% were seen once. The sequenced material came from peripheral blood. Every receptor here comes from a man aged 50 to 59 with COVID-19, enrolled during active disease.

The chain has TRBV30 and TRBJ1-4; TRBD1 matches at 8 bases. Germline trimming cut 4 bases from V and 6 bases from J; bases unmatched to any gene: 10. This CDR3 is built from 15 residues. Germline CDR1 is GTSNPN and CDR2 is SVGIG (reference sequence). CDR3 DNA: TGTGCCTGGACCAAACCCGGACAGGGAGATGAAAAACTGTTTTTT. Residues: CAWTKPGQGDEKLFF.

The V call is TRBV29-1, the J call TRBJ2-7, with D unclear. Trimming shortened V by 5 bases and J by 6 bases, and 8 bases separated the two germline ends. Germline CDR1 reads SQVTM; CDR2 reads ANQGSEA. The CDR3 spans 10 residues. The CDR3 sequence is CSVSGREQYF. Here the CDR3 DNA reads TGCAGCGTTTCGGGTCGCGAGCAGTACTTC.

The chain joins TRBV19 to TRBJ2-1, with D possibly matching TRBD2 (6 bases). The CDR3 is 15 amino acids. Germline values: CDR1 LNHDA, CDR2 SQIVND (reference sequence). Trimming left V 7 bases short and J 9 bases short, with 22 bases between. CDR3 sequence reads: CASTFRGIGAREQFF. Here the CDR3 DNA reads TGTGCCAGTACTTTCCGCGGGATAGGGGCACGTGAGCAGTTCTTC. Looking up the rest from reference TRBV19 and TRBJ2-1 gives the full variable domain: DGGITQSPKYLFRKEGQNVTLSCEQNLNHDAMYWYRQDPGQGLRLIYYSQIVNDFQKGDIAEGYSVSREKKESFPLTVTSAQKNPTAFYLCASTFRGIGAREQFFGPGTRLTVL.

V gene TRBV19 combines with J gene TRBJ2-6; TRBD2 matches at 9 bases. CDR1 is LNHDA, CDR2 SQIVND, per germline (reference sequence). Germline trimming cut 3 bases from V and 0 bases from J; bases unmatched to any gene: 6. This CDR3 has 18 residues. The CDR3 loop is CASSMQLAGSSGANVLTF. The CDR3 DNA sequence: TGTGCCAGTAGTATGCAGCTAGCGGGAAGCTCTGGGGCCAACGTCCTGACTTTC.